This note documents a single T cell receptor (beta chain) sequence. Its cognate antigen has yet to be identified. No base-level quality is on record; no much larger clone is a single base apart. Rearranged CDR3 beta regions were amplified from genomic DNA with multiplex V and J primers using the immunoSEQ TRB Survey service. To keep sequencing depth equal across samples, survey-level depth of up to 500,000 reads per sample was applied. The libraries were purified and pooled, then sequenced using Illumina technology. Per the source publication's procedure: immunoSEQ online tools were used for productive clonality, sample overlap, pairwise scatters, CDR3 beta length, V/D/J gene usage and productiveness. Calculated diversity was defined as the number of unique rearrangements divided by total templates, multiplied by 100, and Shannon and Simpson indices were computed as well. Z-score normalized data were analyzed by principal component analysis with the R prcomp function and the ggbiplot package. Blood-rectal clonal overlap within each subject was quantified with Morisita's index. The table comes from immuneACCESS by way of TCRdb, which keeps in-frame sequences with V and J called. Part of the clones is missing from these tables; in studies checked, under half for an unresolved V gene and the rest for unknown reasons. For V, J and clone size, that table is used; D and trimming come from the DNA. The sample profile shows tens of thousands of clones; about nine tenths of them were found once. Jointly, the top ten make up over 1.3% of the sample.

These data originate in a study of pediatric ulcerative colitis (dated by TCRdb to about 2019). With respect to the entire study: Nine or ten newly diagnosed, treatment-naive pediatric ulcerative colitis patients and a few non-IBD control children each provided paired blood and rectal samples.

Overall study results and their limits: The healthy control group was small, with only a handful of individuals. A couple of rectal CDR3 clonotypes were present in all ulcerative colitis patients and in none of the controls. For technical reasons, substantially fewer templates were yielded by the blood samples of a couple of patients, and these blood samples were excluded from blood-rectal overlap analysis. Significantly higher autologous blood-rectal clonal overlap was found in ulcerative colitis patients than in controls, which suggested increased T cell trafficking to inflamed tissue. Repertoires were derived from total lymphocyte DNA, so rare subsets such as regulatory T cells may have patterns not reflected. Features of the rectal repertoire distinguished controls, mild-moderate colitis patients and acute severe colitis patients, and in acute severe colitis, rectal diversity was reduced because of clonal expansions.

Sequences KGHSH (CDR1) and LQKENI (CDR2) are obtained from the germline V gene. Germline trimming: 6 bases from V, 5 bases from J; junction bases outside gene matches: 9. The CDR3, cysteine through phenylalanine, is 15 amino acids long. The only DNA kept is the CDR3, 45 bases in frame from the first base. The control children had a colonoscopy because IBD was suspected, showed normal endoscopy both macroscopically and histologically, and did not receive an IBD diagnosis during the next year. A blood sample was drawn at the time of the colonoscopy. The Wizard kit (Promega) was used to extract genomic DNA from both blood and intestinal samples.

The origin of this receptor is a boy aged 5-17 years who was a control in a study of pediatric ulcerative colitis. The source material was blood. Here the chain combines TRBV18 and TRBJ1-4, and TRBD1 aligns with 7 junction nucleotides. Here the CDR3 is given as CASSLRGGRNEKLFF. The sequence in DNA is TGTGCCAGCTCTCTTCGAGGGGGCCGGAATGAAAAACTGTTTTTT.